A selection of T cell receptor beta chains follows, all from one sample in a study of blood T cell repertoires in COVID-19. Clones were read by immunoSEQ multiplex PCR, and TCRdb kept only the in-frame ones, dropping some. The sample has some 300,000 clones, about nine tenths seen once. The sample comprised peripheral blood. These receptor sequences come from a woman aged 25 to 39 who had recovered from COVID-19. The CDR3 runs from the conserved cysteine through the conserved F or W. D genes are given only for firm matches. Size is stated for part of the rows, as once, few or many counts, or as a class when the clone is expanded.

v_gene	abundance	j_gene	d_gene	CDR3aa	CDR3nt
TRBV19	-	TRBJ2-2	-	CASSASPRVRTGELFF	TGTGCCAGTAGTGCCTCACCCAGGGTTAGGACCGGGGAGCTGTTTTTT
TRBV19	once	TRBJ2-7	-	CASSISGLTPYEQYF	TGTGCCAGTAGTATTTCCGGTCTCACTCCCTACGAGCAGTACTTC
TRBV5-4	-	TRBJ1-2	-	CASSLDRDYGYTF	TGTGCCAGCAGCTTGGACAGGGACTATGGCTACACCTTC
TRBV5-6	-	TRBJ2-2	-	CASSLGAAGLFF	TGTGCCAGCAGCTTGGGGGCAGCAGGGCTGTTTTTT
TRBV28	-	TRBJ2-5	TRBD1	CASSHRGETQYF	TGTGCCAGCAGTCACAGGGGAGAGACCCAGTACTTC
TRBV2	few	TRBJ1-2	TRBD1	CASTGDRGWYGYTF	TGTGCCAGCACGGGCGACAGGGGTTGGTATGGCTACACCTTC
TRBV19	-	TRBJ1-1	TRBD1	CASSPGQVRTEAFF	TGTGCCAGTAGCCCCGGACAGGTTCGGACTGAAGCTTTCTTT
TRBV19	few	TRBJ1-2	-	CASTRPGSYGYTF	TGTGCCAGTACAAGGCCAGGGTCCTATGGCTACACCTTC
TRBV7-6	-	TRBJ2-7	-	CASSPGATGEQYF	TGTGCCAGCAGCCCCGGTGCCACGGGAGAGCAGTACTTC
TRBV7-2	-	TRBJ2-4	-	CASSLVPGGLAKNIQYF	TGTGCCAGCAGCTTAGTACCCGGGGGGCTAGCCAAAAACATTCAGTACTTC
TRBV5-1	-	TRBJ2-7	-	CASGPRTATYEQYF	TGCGCCAGCGGCCCGAGGACAGCAACCTACGAGCAGTACTTC
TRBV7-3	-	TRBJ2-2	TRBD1	CASRSRQGVTGELFF	TGTGCCAGCAGGTCCCGACAGGGGGTAACCGGGGAGCTGTTTTTT
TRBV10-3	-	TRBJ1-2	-	CAIQDTVNYGYTF	TGTGCCATCCAAGATACTGTGAACTATGGCTACACCTTC
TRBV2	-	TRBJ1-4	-	CASSFSNEKLFF	TGTGCCAGCAGTTTCAGTAATGAAAAACTGTTTTTT
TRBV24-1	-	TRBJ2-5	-	CATSDPTPGLQKEETQYF	TGTGCCACCAGTGATCCGACCCCGGGACTCCAAAAGGAAGAGACCCAGTACTTC
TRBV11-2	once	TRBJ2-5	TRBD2	CASSLGTSGIIQETQYF	TGTGCCAGCAGCTTAGGGACTAGCGGGATCATCCAAGAGACCCAGTACTTC
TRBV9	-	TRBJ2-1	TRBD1	CASSQYGQGANNEQFF	TGTGCCAGCAGCCAATACGGACAGGGGGCAAACAATGAGCAGTTCTTC
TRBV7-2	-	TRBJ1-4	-	CASSPRLGGRGEKLFF	TGTGCCAGCAGCCCTCGCTTAGGGGGGAGGGGTGAAAAACTGTTTTTT
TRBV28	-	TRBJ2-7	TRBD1	CASSSTGRGLYEQYF	TGTGCCAGCAGTTCGACAGGGAGAGGGCTCTACGAGCAGTACTTC
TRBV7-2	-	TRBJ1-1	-	CASSFDRTTEAFF	TGTGCCAGCAGCTTCGATCGCACAACTGAAGCTTTCTTT
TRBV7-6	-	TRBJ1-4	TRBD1	CASSLAGTGSNEKLFF	TGTGCCAGCAGCTTAGCGGGGACAGGTTCTAATGAAAAACTGTTTTTT
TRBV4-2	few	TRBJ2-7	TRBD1	CASSQDDTGGSYEQYF	TGTGCCAGCAGCCAAGATGATACAGGGGGTTCCTACGAGCAGTACTTC
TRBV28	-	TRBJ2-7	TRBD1	CASSLQGQSYEQYF	TGTGCCAGCAGTTTACAGGGACAGTCCTACGAGCAGTACTTC
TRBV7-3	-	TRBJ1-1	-	CASSSHGDTPGTEAFF	TGTGCCAGCAGCTCCCATGGGGACACCCCAGGGACTGAAGCTTTCTTT
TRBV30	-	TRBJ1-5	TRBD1	CAWSKSGQVFYSNQPQHF	TGTGCCTGGAGTAAGTCGGGACAGGTTTTTTATAGCAATCAGCCCCAGCATTTT
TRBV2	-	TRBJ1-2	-	CASSEDSYGYTF	TGTGCCAGCAGTGAAGACAGCTATGGCTACACCTTC
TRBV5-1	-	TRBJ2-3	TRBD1	CASSSGQGWTDTQYF	TGCGCCAGCAGCTCCGGACAGGGTTGGACAGATACGCAGTATTTT
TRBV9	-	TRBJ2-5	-	CASSVAGTGEETQYF	TGTGCCAGCAGCGTAGCTGGTACAGGCGAAGAGACCCAGTACTTC
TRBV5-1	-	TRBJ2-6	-	CASSWALVGGTGANVLTF	TGCGCCAGCAGCTGGGCCTTAGTAGGGGGTACTGGGGCCAACGTCCTGACTTTC
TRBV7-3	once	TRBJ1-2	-	CASSLGRRDYGYTF	TGTGCCAGCAGCTTAGGTCGGAGGGACTATGGCTACACCTTC
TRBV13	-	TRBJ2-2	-	CASSPRETTGELFF	TGTGCCAGCAGCCCCCGGGAGACCACCGGGGAGCTGTTTTTT
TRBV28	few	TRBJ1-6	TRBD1	CASSSGTENSPLHF	TGTGCCAGCAGTTCCGGGACAGAAAATTCACCCCTCCACTTT
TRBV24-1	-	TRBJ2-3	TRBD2	CATSDLKRGVSDTQYF	TGTGCCACCAGTGATTTGAAGCGGGGGGTCTCGGATACGCAGTATTTT
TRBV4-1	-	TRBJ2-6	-	CASSHGGSPGANVLTF	TGCGCCAGCAGCCATGGGGGCTCTCCTGGGGCCAACGTCCTGACTTTC
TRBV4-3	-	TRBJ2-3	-	CASSQELGGSRTDTQYF	TGCGCCAGCAGCCAAGAACTGGGGGGATCGCGAACAGATACGCAGTATTTT
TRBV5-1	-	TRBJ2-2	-	CASSLAGSTGELFF	TGCGCCAGCAGCTTGGCCGGGTCCACCGGGGAGCTGTTTTTT
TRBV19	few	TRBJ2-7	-	CASSIDTLSSYEQYF	TGTGCCAGTAGTATCGACACCCTGAGCTCCTACGAGCAGTACTTC
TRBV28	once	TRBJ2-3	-	CASSLSTGFTDTQYF	TGTGCCAGCAGTTTGTCGACAGGCTTCACAGATACGCAGTATTTT
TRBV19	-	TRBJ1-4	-	CASSATGSGEKLFF	TGTGCCAGTAGTGCCACAGGGAGTGGCGAAAAACTGTTTTTT
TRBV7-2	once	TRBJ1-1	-	CASSLNQGGTEAFF	TGTGCCAGCAGCTTAAACCAGGGTGGCACTGAAGCTTTCTTT
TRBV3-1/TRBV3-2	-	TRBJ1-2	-	CASSRKLGLWGNYGYTF	TGTGCCAGCAGTCGTAAGTTGGGACTGTGGGGGAACTATGGCTACACCTTC
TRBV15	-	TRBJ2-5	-	CATGSSGVGGETQYF	TGTGCCACCGGATCTTCGGGGGTGGGCGGAGAGACCCAGTACTTC
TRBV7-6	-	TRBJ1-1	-	CASSPSRNRVDTEAFF	TGTGCCAGCAGCCCTAGCCGTAACAGGGTAGACACTGAAGCTTTCTTT
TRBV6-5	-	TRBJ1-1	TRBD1	CASSYLMGQGSTEAFF	TGTGCCAGCAGTTACCTGATGGGACAGGGGAGCACTGAAGCTTTCTTT
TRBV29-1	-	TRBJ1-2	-	CSVEGTSPDGYTF	TGCAGCGTTGAAGGGACATCCCCCGACGGCTACACCTTC